This entry lists 21 T cell receptor beta chains sequenced from one sample in a study of T-cell reconstitution after alpha-beta-depleted transplantation in children. A library of TCRbeta sequences, prepared with unique molecular identifiers, was generated. TCRdb passed the PCR reads through MiXCR, listing each CDR3 protein once. The data contain about 200,000 distinct CDR3 sequences, roughly 6.6% of them seen just once; the ten biggest clones take up about 5.9%. This specimen consisted of PBMCs, obtained before TCRalphabeta/CD19-depleted stem cell transplant. The receptor set was obtained from a boy aged 2-9 years with acute lymphoblastic leukemia, due to receive a stem cell transplant.

This clonotype was recorded a few times. This rearrangement joins TRBV6-2 or TRBV6-3 to TRBJ2-1; unclear D gene. The CDR3 spans 14 residues. Trimming cost V 3 bases and J 6 bases, with 12 bases left between them. Looked up from germline, CDR1 is MNHEY and CDR2 is SVGEGT. As DNA, the CDR3 is TGTGCCAGCAGTTATGAGTCAGTTCGCAATGAGCAGTTCTTC. Amino acid sequence: CASSYESVRNEQFF.

About this clonotype itself: This may be a read error, as it is one base from a much larger clone. The rearrangement uses TRBV28 and TRBJ1-4; no definite D call. The CDR3 consists of 12 residues. Germline V CDR1 and CDR2: MDHEN, SYDVKM. The DNA for the CDR3 is TGTGCCAGCGGTTTTGTGAATGAAAAACTGTTTTTT. This translates into CASGFVNEKLFF.

This clonotype was picked up many times. This chain connects TRBV12-3 or TRBV12-4 to TRBJ2-7, with D hard to call. The CDR3 contains 11 residues. V shed 1 base and J shed 6 bases, with 4 bases lying between them. The CDR3 nucleotides read TGTGCCAGCAGTTTAGGCCTCGAGCAGTACTTC. Amino acid sequence: CASSLGLEQYF.

There are a few counts of this clonotype. V gene TRBV3-1 combines with J gene TRBJ2-5, with D possibly TRBD2 on 6 matching bases. Per germline, CDR1 LGHDT and CDR2 YNNKEL (reference sequence). Deletions cut 4 bases from V and 2 bases from J, with 11 bases between. This CDR3 contains 14 residues. The CDR3 DNA reads as TGTGCCAGCAGCCCCGATAGCGGTCAAGAGACCCAGTACTTC. This codes for CASSPDSGQETQYF.

In this sample, this clonotype turned up many times. The chain has TRBV4-2 and TRBJ2-1; no clear D. The CDR3 extends over 14 amino acids. Germline CDR1 reads LGHNA; CDR2 reads YNFKEQ. Trimming took off 0 bases at V and 7 bases at J, with 10 bases between the two ends. Here the CDR3 reads CASSQDLSVNEQFF. The CDR3 DNA reads TGTGCCAGCAGCCAAGATCTGAGTGTAAATGAGCAGTTCTTC.

This clonotype has only a few counts. CDR3 in DNA: TGTGCCATCAGCGACGGACCTGCTAACTATGGCTACACCTTC. This gives the protein CAISDGPANYGYTF. V usage is TRBV10-3 and J usage is TRBJ1-2; D remains unclear. CDR3 length: 14 residues. Germline V gene sequence: CDR1 ENHRY, CDR2 SYGVKD. V was clipped by 6 bases and J by 0 bases, with 11 bases between them.

At least ten counts were recorded for this clonotype. The chain carries TRBV27 and TRBJ2-3; 7 bases are a match to TRBD2. Germline V gives CDR1 MNHEY, CDR2 SMNVEV (reference sequence). The trim removed 5 bases at V and 1 base at J, leaving 6 bases unmatched. This CDR3 region has 15 residues. The CDR3 region has the DNA TGTGCCAGCAGTCTCTTCCGGGGGGGCACAGATACGCAGTATTTT. Translation gives CASSLFRGGTDTQYF.

This clonotype was counted ten times or more. The V call is TRBV4-2, the J call TRBJ1-6; no clear D. This CDR3 comprises 16 residues. The germline CDR1 and CDR2 sequences are LGHNA and YNFKEQ. V was clipped by 9 bases and J by 6 bases, with 21 bases between them. CDR3 sequence reads: CASKPSTRGSNSPLHF. In DNA, the CDR3 is TGTGCCAGTAAACCGAGCACCCGAGGGTCTAATTCACCCCTCCACTTT.

This clonotype was counted many times. This chain connects TRBV28 to TRBJ2-3; D remains unclear. The CDR3 has 13 amino acids. Trimming shortened V by 7 bases and J by 11 bases, and 19 bases separated the two germline ends. Germline assignment: CDR1 MDHEN and CDR2 SYDVKM. The CDR3 loop is CASTPAVFWGQYF. The CDR3, as DNA: TGTGCCAGCACCCCCGCGGTATTTTGGGGGCAGTATTTT.

The chain couples TRBV20-1 to TRBJ1-5; maybe TRBD1 (5 bases). Deletions cut 5 bases from V and 7 bases from J, with 12 bases between. The germline gives CDR1 DFQATT, CDR2 SNEGSKA (reference sequence). This CDR3 has 12 amino acids. This CDR3 is CSALEEGQPQHF. The CDR3 DNA follows: TGCAGTGCTCTTGAGGAGGGGCAGCCCCAGCATTTT.

This clonotype was recorded at least ten times. The gene calls are TRBV9 and TRBJ2-5; the match to TRBD1 covers 7 bases. Germline V gives CDR1 SGDLS, CDR2 YYNGEE. The CDR3 is 15 residues long. Trimming cost V 0 bases and J 4 bases; bases outside gene matches: 6. The CDR3 DNA is TGTGCCAGCAGCGTAGGAGGGACAGATGGAGAGACCCAGTACTTC. Protein: CASSVGGTDGETQYF.

The chain carries TRBV6-4 and TRBJ2-6, with 8 bases lining up with TRBD1. The CDR3 spans 16 residues. Unmatched junction bases numbered 2, after V lost 3 bases and J lost 1 base. CDR1 is MRHNA and CDR2 is SNTAGT in the germline V gene. The chain's CDR3 is CASSETGGSGANVLTF. CDR3 nucleotide sequence: TGTGCCAGCAGTGAAACAGGGGGTTCTGGGGCCAACGTCCTGACTTTC.

In its sample, this clonotype was seen many times. CDR3 in DNA: TGCGCCAGCAGCTTGAGCGGGAGTGCCCACAATGAGCAGTTCTTC. Residues: CASSLSGSAHNEQFF. The chain carries TRBV5-1 and TRBJ2-1; 8 bases are a match to TRBD2. This CDR3 has 15 residues. The germline V gene has CDR1 SGHRS and CDR2 YFSETQ. J was trimmed by 5 bases and V by 1 base; bases with no gene match: 5.

This clonotype appeared many times. This rearrangement joins TRBV18 to TRBJ2-3; possibly TRBD2 for D (5 bases). Trimming pared 1 base from V and 0 bases from J, leaving 8 bases between. The CDR3 has 15 residues. Germline values: CDR1 KGHSH, CDR2 LQKENI. In DNA, the CDR3 is TGTGCCAGCTCACCACTAAGCGGAAGCACAGATACGCAGTATTTT. Amino acid sequence: CASSPLSGSTDTQYF.

This clonotype was picked up many times. The rearrangement uses TRBV11-1 and TRBJ1-1; no clear D. CDR1 is SGHAT and CDR2 is FQDESV in the germline V gene (reference sequence). The CDR3 is made up of 15 amino acids. The V gene lost 1 base and the J gene lost 1 base, with 10 bases spanning the gap. CDR3: CASSLEWEKNTEAFF. In nucleotides, the CDR3 is TGTGCCAGCAGCTTAGAGTGGGAGAAGAACACTGAAGCTTTCTTT.

In its sample, this clonotype was seen many times. The chain couples TRBV11-3 to TRBJ2-3, with a tentative D call TRBD2 (5 bases). Germline V gene lookup returns CDR1 SGHNT and CDR2 YENEEA. The V gene lost 1 base and the J gene lost 1 base, with 9 bases spanning the gap. The CDR3 has 15 amino acids. Here the CDR3 reads CASSLAGWGTDTQYF. The CDR3 region has the DNA TGTGCCAGCAGCTTAGCGGGATGGGGCACAGATACGCAGTATTTT.

The gene calls are TRBV11-2 and TRBJ2-4, with TRBD2 as a possible D gene (5 bases). Germline V gene data show CDR1 as SGHAT and CDR2 as FQNNGV. V was shortened by 3 bases and J by 11 bases, with 20 bases between the two germline ends. The length of the CDR3 is 15 residues. In nucleotides, the CDR3 is TGTGCCAGCAGCTTCGAAGGTGGGCTAGAGGGTGTTCAGTACTTC. This codes for CASSFEGGLEGVQYF. Full variable domain (outside the CDR3, taken from reference TRBV11-2 and TRBJ2-4): EAGVAQSPRYKIIEKRQSVAFWCNPISGHATLYWYQQILGQGPKLLIQFQNNGVVDDSQLPKDRFSAERLKGVDSTLKIQPAKLEDSAVYLCASSFEGGLEGVQYFGAGTRLSVL.

There are many counts of this clonotype. The chain carries TRBV7-9 and TRBJ2-2; TRBD2 matches at 8 bases. The CDR3 loop spans 21 amino acids. CDR1 and CDR2 from the germline V gene are SEHNR and FQNEAQ (reference sequence). Trimming removed 2 bases from V and 4 bases from J; junction bases left unmatched: 21. The CDR3 is CASSLSHSTSGSQKVTGELFF. CDR3 coding DNA: TGTGCCAGCAGCTTATCTCATTCGACAAGCGGGAGTCAAAAAGTCACCGGGGAGCTGTTTTTT.

The J gene is TRBJ2-3, the V gene TRBV6-5, with 8 bases lining up with TRBD2. The CDR3 contains 15 residues. Germline lookup yields CDR1 MNHEY and CDR2 SVGAGI. The junction had 4 bases not matched to a gene; V was cut back by 1 base and J by 4 bases. This CDR3 reads CASSYLAGSPDTQYF. As DNA, the CDR3 is TGTGCCAGCAGTTACTTAGCGGGGTCGCCAGATACGCAGTATTTT.

This clonotype was detected a few times. The rearrangement joins TRBV4-2 to TRBJ2-7, with a weak D call TRBD2 (5 bases). Germline V CDR1 and CDR2: LGHNA, YNFKEQ. CDR3 length equals 13 residues. The V and J ends lost 10 bases and 2 bases respectively, with 15 bases between them. CDR3 in amino acids: CATGVPETYEQYF. Written as DNA, the CDR3 is TGTGCCACCGGGGTGCCGGAAACCTACGAGCAGTACTTC.

A remark on this clonotype: This clone may be a read error of a much larger clone one base away. The chain joins TRBV28 to TRBJ2-3; 9 nucleotides match TRBD2. J lost 1 base, V lost 6 bases, and 8 bases had no gene match. Germline CDR1 MDHEN, CDR2 SYDVKM. The CDR3 contains 16 residues. The CDR3 reads CASRGVERGGTDTQYF. DNA for the CDR3: TGTGCCAGCAGGGGGGTGGAGCGGGGGGGCACAGATACGCAGTATTTT. Filled out from reference TRBV28 and TRBJ2-3, the complete variable domain reads DVKVTQSSRYLVKRTGEKVFLECVQDMDHENMFWYRQDPGLGLRLIYFSYDVKMKEKGDIPEGYSVSREKKERFSLILESASTNQTSMYLCASRGVERGGTDTQYFGPGTRLTVL.